Given below is one T cell receptor (beta chain) in context. This receptor's antigen is unknown. Base qualities are not recorded, but no much larger clone differs from it by a single base. This sample stems from a study of cytomegalovirus exposure and HLA in healthy donors (dated by TCRdb to between 2016 and 2019). Regarding the study in general: According to an earlier analysis of a few hundred of the donors, about 170 million T cells yielded over 90 million unique TCR beta sequences and approximately 280 Gb of sequence data. Both class I and class II loci were covered by HLA typing, at four-digit resolution. The aim of the study was to test whether cataloging public T cell receptors could identify signatures of past pathogen exposure. In an earlier analysis of over 550 of the donors, high-throughput TCR beta sequencing was used to judge whether each TCR beta V gene segment behaved as functional or pseudogenic. All discovery cohort repertoires had been generated using a single sequencing platform. A separate validation cohort of 100 to 150 different subjects was used in addition to the roughly 640-subject first cohort. The study used immunosequencing to profile the T cell repertoires of around 600 subjects and linked those repertoires to cytomegalovirus serostatus. Donor age, sex, ethnicity and CMV serostatus were compiled together with the repertoire data. The number of typed donors differed by locus: 629-630 for A, B, C, DRB1 and DQB1; approximately 520 for DQA1; approximately 600 for DPA1; and about 450 for DPB1. Among about 400 genotyped donors of the cohort, an average of around 240,000 unique TCR beta nucleotide sequences was sequenced per donor, of which about 19% were non-productive. Roughly five DR-DQ haplotypes were handled as single units for association and clustering, since linkage in the cohort was strong. Approximately 330 gigabases of sequencing data and around 85 million unique TCR sequences made up an early release that covered several hundred HLA-typed donors. A later analysis re-examined previously published TCR beta repertoires from around 670 donors and added high-resolution HLA genotyping to investigate patterns of TCR occurrence. Rather than drawing on any new phenotypic data, the later analysis identified candidate immune exposures from TCR beta sequences and the way those sequences occurred across donors. A later genetic analysis took genome-wide SNP genotypes for about three fifths of the roughly 700 donors and used that subset as a discovery cohort. High-throughput TCR immunosequencing, statistical association of individual TCRs with disease status, and machine learning were combined to predict cytomegalovirus infection status. The genetic ancestry cluster associated with self-reported Caucasian donors included about 84% of the roughly 360 genotyped donors.

The paper as a whole reports these results and caveats: A cluster of highly shared sequence variants was judged likely to be a technical artifact of the sequencing pipeline. The earlier analysis of about 600 of the donors excluded some 16 rarely observed V segments, including chromosome 9 orphons, because counts were too low. V-gene and J-gene trimming of TCR beta chains was associated with a missense DCLRE1C variant in a later genetic analysis, and the association was replicated in an independent cohort. Because HLA typing was unavailable for some donors at each locus, only the typed subset was used in association tests. The cohort was sequenced for TCR beta chains only, and without alpha or paired-chain data the features that could be detected were limited. The classifier was reported to diagnose cytomegalovirus status with high specificity and sensitivity in both the original cohort and the validation cohort. According to a later analysis, TCR association rates differed among HLA loci, with DRB1 alleles showing the most associated TCRs and HLA-C alleles showing the fewest. Linkage disequilibrium might explain the correlated functional status among segregating V segments, but an unknown experimental factor could not be excluded. A later analysis associated 16,951 TCR beta sequences with specific HLA alleles at a false discovery rate of 0.05. A further reported finding was that TCR beta sequences accurately predicted the HLA-A and HLA-B alleles for most subjects in the first cohort. Across donors, most TCR sequences were observed very rarely, whereas some public TCRs were present in many individuals. A total of about 180 TCR beta chains were listed by the study as associated with cytomegalovirus. According to the authors, the approach could potentially be generalized to other disease states and immunological phenotypes. Immune exposure information for the cohort was limited to CMV serostatus. A few of the identified cytomegalovirus-associated TCR beta chains were confirmed in vitro to be specific for cytomegalovirus antigens. In a later analysis, HLA-associated TCR beta chains were found to be more clonally expanded and to have lower generation probabilities than equally common non-associated chains. In an earlier analysis of roughly 560 of the donors, most TCR beta V segments were observed in productive rearrangements about 87% or about 30% of the time, broadly matching IMGT annotations. Several of the top co-occurrence clusters appeared to be linked to parvovirus B19, influenza, CMV and Epstein-Barr virus, according to a later analysis. The presence/absence analyses assumed that sequencing depth was roughly uniform across donors, and that assumption may not be true. In a later analysis, most CMV-associated TCR beta chains were found to appear HLA-restricted, with HLA associations seemingly driven largely by CMV exposure. Compared with the approximately 670-donor mean, donors in an Asian-associated ancestry cluster had fewer N-insertions in productive TCRs, according to a later genetic analysis. When HLA alleles, especially DR and DQ, strongly co-occurred, TCR associations were difficult to assign to individual alleles.

Library construction relied on the immunoSEQ multiplex PCR assay. The multiplex PCR relied on a mix of 60 forward primers for TCR Vbeta segments and 13 reverse primers for TCR Jbeta segments. Amplification of the CDR3 region of rearranged TCR beta genes was performed with a multiplex PCR assay on genomic DNA. On the Illumina HiSeq System, the amplified TCR beta libraries were sequenced as 87-base-pair reads. As for the authors' bioinformatics: Across the roughly 670 repertoires, a later analysis counted 78 million or so unique TCR beta chains, approximately 10 million of which were shared by at least two donors. Raw reads were error-corrected and collapsed into unique sequences with a nearest-neighbor algorithm that merged closely related sequences to remove PCR and sequencing errors. CDR3 sequences were aligned to IMGT reference sequences to assign V, D and J gene segments. For a sequence to be retained, a match of at least six nucleotides to both a V gene segment and a J gene segment was required. A rearrangement was called productive if the CDR3 had no stop codons and remained in frame with V and J, and every other rearrangement was called non-productive. Following IMGT convention, CDR3 was defined as the stretch from the second conserved V-encoded cysteine up to the conserved J-encoded phenylalanine. The earlier analysis of about 640 of the donors excluded any sequence lacking an unambiguous match to a single V gene segment. An earlier analysis of approximately 590 of the donors classified V segments as functional when productive rearrangements were above 56.7% and as segregating when the standard deviation between donors was above 5%. A statistical classification framework was developed to diagnose cytomegalovirus status using the catalog of TCR beta chain sequences. A later analysis assigned V and J genes by comparing TCR nucleotide sequences with IMGT/GENE-DB human TR gene sequences. The TCRdist pipeline was used in a later analysis to assign CDR3 sequences and most-parsimonious VDJ recombination scenarios. In a later analysis, each TCR beta chain was defined by its CDR3 amino acid sequence together with its V-gene family, and reads without a unique V-gene family were excluded. To address suspected cross-contamination and a sequencing artifact, a later analysis removed approximately 600 highly shared, low-generation-probability nucleotide sequences. For each public chain, a later analysis derived a clonal expansion index from normalized ranks of inferred template counts within each repertoire. A later analysis computed generation probabilities with a VDJ recombination model fitted to out-of-frame rearrangements, and checked the results against IGoR. In a later analysis, hypergeometric tests were used to score TCR-TCR, TCR-HLA and TCR-CMV co-occurrence, with a repertoire-size bias correction applied to TCR pairs. A later analysis estimated false discovery rates by permuting HLA or CMV assignments 20 times. In a later analysis, co-occurring TCRs were grouped using DBSCAN, and TCRdist sequence similarity was added for clustering within HLA-allele-positive subsets. Co-occurrence clustering excluded repertoires with fewer than 30,000 or more than 120,000 public chains, plus five with anomalous nucleotide sharing. Imported from immuneACCESS, the table was reduced by TCRdb to in-frame sequences with V and J called. These copies leave out some clones; in studies compared against another copy, an unresolved V gene accounts for under half, and the cause of the remainder is not known. The DNA gave D and trimming, while V, J and clone size come from that table. Across this sample there are around 150,000 clones, with around 84% seen only once. The biggest ten clones account for nearly 8.5% of the sample.

The cohort comprised under 700 healthy bone marrow donors. All cohort members were sampled while nominally healthy, although unrecorded immune exposures were likely present. The donor was CMV seropositive and belonged to the group of 250 to 300 seropositive cohort members. Every donor gave a peripheral blood sample, and the peripheral blood mononuclear cells from that sample were used for TCR beta sequencing. Genomic DNA was extracted from the blood cell samples with the Qiagen DNeasy Blood Extraction Kit. The sequence came from a male donor in good health and CMV-seropositive. Specimen: PBMCs.

In nucleotides, the sequence is TGTGCCTGTTCTCAGGGACAGGGGGCGAATCAGCCCCAGCATTTT. It codes for CACSQGQGANQPQHF. The V and J genes are TRBV30 and TRBJ1-5; TRBD1 lines up with 12 middle nucleotides. CDR1 is given as GTSNPN and CDR2 as SVGIG, both from the germline V gene (reference sequence). Ends trimmed: V by 6 bases, J by 4 bases; bases unmatched to a gene: 7. The CDR3 goes from the cysteine to the phenylalanine over 15 residues. The entry retains the CDR3 DNA only, 45 bases that are in frame from base 1.